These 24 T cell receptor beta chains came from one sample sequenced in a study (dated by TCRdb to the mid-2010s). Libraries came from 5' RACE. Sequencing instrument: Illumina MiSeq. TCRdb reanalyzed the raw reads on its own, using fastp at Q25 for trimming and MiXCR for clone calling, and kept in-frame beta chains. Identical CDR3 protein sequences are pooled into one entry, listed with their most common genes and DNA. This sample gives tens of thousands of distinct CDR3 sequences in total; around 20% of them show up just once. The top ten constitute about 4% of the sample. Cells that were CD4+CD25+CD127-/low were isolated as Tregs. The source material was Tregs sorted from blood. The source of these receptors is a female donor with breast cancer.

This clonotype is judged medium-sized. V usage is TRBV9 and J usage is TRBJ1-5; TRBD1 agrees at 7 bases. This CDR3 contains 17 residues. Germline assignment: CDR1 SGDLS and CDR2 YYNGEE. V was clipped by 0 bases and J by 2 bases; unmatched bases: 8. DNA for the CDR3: TGTGCCAGCAGCGTAGGAGGGGGCCTGGAGGGCAATCAGCCCCAGCATTTT. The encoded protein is CASSVGGGLEGNQPQHF.

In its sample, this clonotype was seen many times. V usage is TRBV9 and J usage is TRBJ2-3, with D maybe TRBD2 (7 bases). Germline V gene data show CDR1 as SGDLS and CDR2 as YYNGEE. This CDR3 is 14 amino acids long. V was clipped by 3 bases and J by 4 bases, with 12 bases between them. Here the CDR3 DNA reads TGTGCCAGCAGCGAAGGGGGAGGGCCAGATACGCAGTATTTT. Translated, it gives CASSEGGGPDTQYF.

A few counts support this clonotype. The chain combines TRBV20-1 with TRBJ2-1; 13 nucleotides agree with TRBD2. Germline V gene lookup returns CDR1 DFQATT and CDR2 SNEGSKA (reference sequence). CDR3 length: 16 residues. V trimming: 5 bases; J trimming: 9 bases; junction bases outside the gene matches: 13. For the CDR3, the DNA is TGCAGTGCTCGATCGAGGACTAGCGGGAGTTCCTTTGAGCAGTTCTTC. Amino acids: CSARSRTSGSSFEQFF.

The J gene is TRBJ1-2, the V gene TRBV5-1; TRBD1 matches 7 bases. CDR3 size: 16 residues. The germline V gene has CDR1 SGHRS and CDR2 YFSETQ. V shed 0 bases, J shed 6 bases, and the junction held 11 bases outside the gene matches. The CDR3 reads CASSLAMATGAHGYTF. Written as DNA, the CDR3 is TGCGCCAGCAGCTTGGCCATGGCTACAGGGGCCCATGGCTACACCTTC.

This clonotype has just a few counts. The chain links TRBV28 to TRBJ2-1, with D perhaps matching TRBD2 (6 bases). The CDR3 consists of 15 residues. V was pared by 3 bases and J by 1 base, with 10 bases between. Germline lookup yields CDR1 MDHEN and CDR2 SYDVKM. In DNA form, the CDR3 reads TGTGCCAGCAGTTTTGGGGGGAATTCCTACAATGAGCAGTTCTTC. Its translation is CASSFGGNSYNEQFF.

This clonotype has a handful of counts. The CDR3 DNA reads as TGTGCCAGCAGCCAAGGACAGGGGGCTTTAGGTCTAGCTTTCTTT. Translating it yields CASSQGQGALGLAFF. The chain employs TRBV4-2 and TRBJ1-1; 10 bases align to TRBD1. Looked up from germline, CDR1 is LGHNA and CDR2 is YNFKEQ. CDR3 length equals 15 residues. V lost 1 base, J lost 10 bases, and 9 bases stayed unmatched.

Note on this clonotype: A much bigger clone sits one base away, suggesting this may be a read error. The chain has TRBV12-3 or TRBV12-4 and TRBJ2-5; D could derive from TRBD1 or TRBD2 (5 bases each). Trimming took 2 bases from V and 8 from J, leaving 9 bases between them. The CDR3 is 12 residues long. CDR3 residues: CASSLHGDTQYF. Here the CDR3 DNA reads TGTGCCAGCAGTTTACACGGGGACACCCAGTACTTC.

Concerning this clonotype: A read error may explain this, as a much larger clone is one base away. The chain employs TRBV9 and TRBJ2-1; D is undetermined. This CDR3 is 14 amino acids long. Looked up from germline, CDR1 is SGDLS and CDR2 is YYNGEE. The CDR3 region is CASSVGGLLNGQFF. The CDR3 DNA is TGTGCCAGCAGCGTAGGGGGATTACTAAATGGGCAGTTCTTC.

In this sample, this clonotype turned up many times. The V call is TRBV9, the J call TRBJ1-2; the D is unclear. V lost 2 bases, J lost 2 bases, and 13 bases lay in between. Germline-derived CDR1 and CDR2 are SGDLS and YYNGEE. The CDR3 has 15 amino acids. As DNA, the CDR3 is TGTGCCAGCAGCGTTGGGCAGGCGATAAACTATGGCTACACCTTC. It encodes CASSVGQAINYGYTF. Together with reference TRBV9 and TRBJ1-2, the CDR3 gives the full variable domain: DSGVTQTPKHLITATGQRVTLRCSPRSGDLSVYWYQQSLDQGLQFLIQYYNGEERAKGNILERFSAQQFPDLHSELNLSSLELGDSALYFCASSVGQAINYGYTFGSGTRLTVV.

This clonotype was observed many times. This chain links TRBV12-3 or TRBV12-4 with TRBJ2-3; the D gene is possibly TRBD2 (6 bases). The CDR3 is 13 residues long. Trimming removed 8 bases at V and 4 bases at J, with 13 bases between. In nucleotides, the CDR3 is TGTGCCAGCGAAACTCTAGCGTCAGATACGCAGTATTTT. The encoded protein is CASETLASDTQYF.

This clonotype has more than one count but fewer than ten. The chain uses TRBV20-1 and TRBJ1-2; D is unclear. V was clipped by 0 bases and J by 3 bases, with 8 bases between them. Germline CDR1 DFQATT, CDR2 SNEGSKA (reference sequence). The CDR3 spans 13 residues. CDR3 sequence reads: CSARDGFDYGYTF. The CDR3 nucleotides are TGCAGTGCTAGAGATGGGTTTGACTATGGCTACACCTTC.

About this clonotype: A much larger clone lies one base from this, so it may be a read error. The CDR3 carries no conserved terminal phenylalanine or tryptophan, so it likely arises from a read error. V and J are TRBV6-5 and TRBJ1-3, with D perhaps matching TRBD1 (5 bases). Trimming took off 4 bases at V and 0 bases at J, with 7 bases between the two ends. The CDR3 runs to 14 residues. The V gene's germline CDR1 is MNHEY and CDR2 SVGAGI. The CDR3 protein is CASSSGSSGNTIYS. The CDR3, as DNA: TGTGCCAGCAGTTCAGGGAGCTCTGGAAACACCATATATTCT.

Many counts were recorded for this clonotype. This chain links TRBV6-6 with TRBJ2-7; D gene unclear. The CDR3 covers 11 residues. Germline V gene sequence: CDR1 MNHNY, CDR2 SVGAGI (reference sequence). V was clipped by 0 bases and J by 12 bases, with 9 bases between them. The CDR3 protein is CASSYSIEWYF. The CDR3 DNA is TGTGCCAGCAGTTACTCGATCGAATGGTACTTC.

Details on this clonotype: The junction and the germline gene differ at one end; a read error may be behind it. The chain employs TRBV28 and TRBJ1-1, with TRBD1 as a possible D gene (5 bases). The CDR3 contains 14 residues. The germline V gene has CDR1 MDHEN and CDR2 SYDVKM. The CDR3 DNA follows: TGTGCCAGCAGTTTATACAGGTGGGACGCTGAAGCCTTCTTT. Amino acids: CASSLYRWDAEAFF.

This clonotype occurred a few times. The CDR3 DNA sequence: TGTGCCTGGGGGGGTTACAATGAGCAGTTCTTC. This encodes CAWGGYNEQFF. This rearrangement joins TRBV30 to TRBJ2-1, with D perhaps given as TRBD1 or TRBD2 (5 bases each). This CDR3 has 11 amino acids. Trimming removed 5 bases from V and 4 bases from J, with 6 bases in between. CDR1 is GTSNPN and CDR2 is SVGIG in the germline V gene (reference sequence).

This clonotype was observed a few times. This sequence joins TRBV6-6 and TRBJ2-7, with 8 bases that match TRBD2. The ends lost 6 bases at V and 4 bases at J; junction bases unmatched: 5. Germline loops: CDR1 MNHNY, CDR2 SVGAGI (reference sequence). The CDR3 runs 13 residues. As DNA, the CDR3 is TGTGCCAGCAGGACTAGCGACTATTACGAGCAGTACTTC. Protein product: CASRTSDYYEQYF.

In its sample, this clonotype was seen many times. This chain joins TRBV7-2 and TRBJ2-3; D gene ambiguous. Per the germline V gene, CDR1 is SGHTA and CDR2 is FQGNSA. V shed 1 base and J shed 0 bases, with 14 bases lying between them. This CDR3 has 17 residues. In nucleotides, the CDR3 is TGTGCCAGCAGCTTAGGCCGATTTAAGGGAAGCACAGATACGCAGTATTTT. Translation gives CASSLGRFKGSTDTQYF.

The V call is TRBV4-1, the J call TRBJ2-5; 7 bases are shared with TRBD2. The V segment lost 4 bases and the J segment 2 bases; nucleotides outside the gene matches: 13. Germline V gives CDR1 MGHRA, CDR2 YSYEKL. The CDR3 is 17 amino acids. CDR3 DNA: TGCGCCAGCAGCCGTACCCCCTATGGGGGGGATCAAGAGACCCAGTACTTC. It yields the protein CASSRTPYGGDQETQYF.

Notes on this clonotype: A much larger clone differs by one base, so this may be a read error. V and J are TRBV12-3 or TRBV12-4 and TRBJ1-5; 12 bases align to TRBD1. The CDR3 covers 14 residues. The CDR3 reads CAGRGQGAHQPQHF. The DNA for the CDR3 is TGTGCCGGCAGGGGACAGGGGGCCCATCAGCCCCAGCATTTT.

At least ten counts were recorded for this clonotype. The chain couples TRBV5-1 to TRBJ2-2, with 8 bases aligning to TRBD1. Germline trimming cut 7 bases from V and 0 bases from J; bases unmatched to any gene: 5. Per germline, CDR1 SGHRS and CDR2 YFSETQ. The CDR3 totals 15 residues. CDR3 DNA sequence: TGCGCCAGCCGAATACAGGGGGCGAACACCGGGGAGCTGTTTTTT. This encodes CASRIQGANTGELFF.

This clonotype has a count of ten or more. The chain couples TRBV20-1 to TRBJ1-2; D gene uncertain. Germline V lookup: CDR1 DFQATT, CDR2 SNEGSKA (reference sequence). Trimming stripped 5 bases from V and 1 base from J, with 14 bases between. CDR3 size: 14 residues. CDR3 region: CSAQTTRLNYGYTF. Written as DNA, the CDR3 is TGCAGTGCTCAAACTACGCGGCTTAACTATGGCTACACCTTC.

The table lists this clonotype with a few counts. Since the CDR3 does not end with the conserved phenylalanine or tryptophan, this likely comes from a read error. CDR3 loop: CASRQTSGRGYNEQFS. CDR3 sequence (DNA): TGTGCCAGCAGACAGACTAGCGGGAGGGGTTACAATGAGCAGTTCTCC. The J gene is TRBJ2-1, the V gene TRBV5-5, with 14 nucleotides matching TRBD2. Germline CDR1 is SGHKS and CDR2 is YYEKEE (reference sequence). The CDR3 sequence is 16 residues long. Losses at the gene ends were 5 bases for V and 4 bases for J; bases not matched to a gene: 5.

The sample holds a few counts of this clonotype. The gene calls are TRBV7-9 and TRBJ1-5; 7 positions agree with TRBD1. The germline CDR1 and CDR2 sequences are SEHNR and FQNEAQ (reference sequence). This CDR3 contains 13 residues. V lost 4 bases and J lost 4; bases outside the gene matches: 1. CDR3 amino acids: CASSSGGNQPQHF. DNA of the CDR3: TGTGCCAGCAGCTCAGGGGGGAATCAGCCCCAGCATTTT.

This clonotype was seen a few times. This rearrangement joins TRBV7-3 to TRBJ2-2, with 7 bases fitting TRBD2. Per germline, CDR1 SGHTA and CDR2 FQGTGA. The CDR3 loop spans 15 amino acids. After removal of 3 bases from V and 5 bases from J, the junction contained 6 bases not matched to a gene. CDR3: CASSFSTSETGELFF. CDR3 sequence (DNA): TGTGCCAGCAGCTTTTCAACTAGCGAAACCGGGGAGCTGTTTTTT.